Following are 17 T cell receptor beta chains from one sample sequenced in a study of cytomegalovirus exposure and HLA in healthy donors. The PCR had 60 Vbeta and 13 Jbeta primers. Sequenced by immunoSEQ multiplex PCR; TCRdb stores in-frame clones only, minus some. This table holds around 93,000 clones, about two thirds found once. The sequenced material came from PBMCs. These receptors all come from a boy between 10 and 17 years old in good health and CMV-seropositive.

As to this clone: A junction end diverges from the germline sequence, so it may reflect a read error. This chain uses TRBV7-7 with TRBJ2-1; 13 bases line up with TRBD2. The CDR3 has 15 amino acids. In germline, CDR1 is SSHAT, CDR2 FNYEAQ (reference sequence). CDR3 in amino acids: CASRLRLAGGREQFF. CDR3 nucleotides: TGTGCTAGCAGACTCAGACTAGCGGGAGGTCGGGAGCAGTTCTTC.

CDR3 DNA sequence: TGTGCCAGCAGTTACTCCGGACAGGGAAGTGAGCAGTACTTC. This gives the protein CASSYSGQGSEQYF. V and J are TRBV6-6 and TRBJ2-7; 8 nucleotides align to TRBD1. The V segment lost 0 bases and the J segment 7 bases; nucleotides outside the gene matches: 5. Germline loops: CDR1 MNHNY, CDR2 SVGAGI (reference sequence). CDR3 length equals 14 residues.

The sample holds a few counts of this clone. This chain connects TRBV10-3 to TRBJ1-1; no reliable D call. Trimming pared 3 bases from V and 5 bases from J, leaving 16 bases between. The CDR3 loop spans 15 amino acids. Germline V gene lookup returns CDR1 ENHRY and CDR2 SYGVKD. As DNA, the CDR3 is TGTGCCATCAGTGACCCCCCCGGGGTAGAGACTGAAGCTTTCTTT. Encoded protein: CAISDPPGVETEAFF.

The CDR3 reads CASSTWDRAYTEAFF. The CDR3, as DNA: TGTGCCAGCAGCACATGGGACAGGGCGTACACTGAAGCTTTCTTT. V and J are TRBV5-4 and TRBJ1-1; 9 bases map to TRBD1. J lost 3 bases, V lost 4 bases, and 7 bases had no gene match. The CDR3 spans 15 residues. Looked up from germline, CDR1 is SGHNT and CDR2 is YYREEE (reference sequence).

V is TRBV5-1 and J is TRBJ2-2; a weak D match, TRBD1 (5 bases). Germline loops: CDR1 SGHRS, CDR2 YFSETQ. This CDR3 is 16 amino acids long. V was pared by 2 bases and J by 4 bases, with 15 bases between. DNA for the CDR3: TGCGCCAGCAGCTTCAGGACGCAAAGGGGCACCGGGGAGCTGTTTTTT. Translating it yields CASSFRTQRGTGELFF. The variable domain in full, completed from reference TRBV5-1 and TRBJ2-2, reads KAGVTQTPRYLIKTRGQQVTLSCSPISGHRSVSWYQQTPGQGLQFLFEYFSETQRNKGNFPGRFSGRQFSNSRSEMNVSTLELGDSALYLCASSFRTQRGTGELFFGEGSRLTVL.

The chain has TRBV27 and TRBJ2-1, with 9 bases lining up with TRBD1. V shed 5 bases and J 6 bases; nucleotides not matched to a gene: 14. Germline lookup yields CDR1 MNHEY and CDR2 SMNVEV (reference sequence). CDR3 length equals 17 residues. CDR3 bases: TGTGCCAGCAGTCAGACAGGGGGAGAGCTCCTCGGCAATGAGCAGTTCTTC. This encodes CASSQTGGELLGNEQFF.

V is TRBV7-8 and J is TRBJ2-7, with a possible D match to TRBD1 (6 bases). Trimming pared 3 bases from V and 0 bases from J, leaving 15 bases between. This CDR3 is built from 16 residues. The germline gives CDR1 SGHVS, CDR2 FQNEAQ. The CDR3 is CASSFIVPDSSYEQYF. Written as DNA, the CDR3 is TGTGCCAGCAGCTTTATAGTCCCGGACAGCTCCTACGAGCAGTACTTC.

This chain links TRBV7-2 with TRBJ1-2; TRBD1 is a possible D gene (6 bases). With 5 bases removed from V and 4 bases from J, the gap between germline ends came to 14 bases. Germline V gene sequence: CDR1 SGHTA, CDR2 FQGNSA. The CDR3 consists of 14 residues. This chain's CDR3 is CASSQTGRTYGYTF. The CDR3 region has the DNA TGTGCCAGCAGCCAGACAGGACGGACCTATGGCTACACCTTC.

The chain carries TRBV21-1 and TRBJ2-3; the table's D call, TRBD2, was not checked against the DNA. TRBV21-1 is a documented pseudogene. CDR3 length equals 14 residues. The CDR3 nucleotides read TGTGCCAGCAGACTAGCGGGGGTAGGAGATACGCAGTATTTT. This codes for CASRLAGVGDTQYF.

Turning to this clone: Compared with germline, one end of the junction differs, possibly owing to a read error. Here the CDR3 DNA reads TGTGCCAGCTCACGGCTTGGGACAGGGAATTCACCCCTCAACTTT. Amino acid sequence: CASSRLGTGNSPLNF. The chain links TRBV18 to TRBJ1-6, with 9 bases fitting TRBD1. CDR1 KGHSH and CDR2 LQKENI come from the germline V gene. There are 15 residues in the CDR3.

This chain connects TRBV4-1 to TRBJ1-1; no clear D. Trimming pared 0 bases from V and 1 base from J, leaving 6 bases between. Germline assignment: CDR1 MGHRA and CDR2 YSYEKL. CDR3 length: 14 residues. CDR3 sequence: CASSQDSSNTEAFF. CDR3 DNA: TGCGCCAGCAGCCAAGATAGTTCGAACACTGAAGCTTTCTTT.

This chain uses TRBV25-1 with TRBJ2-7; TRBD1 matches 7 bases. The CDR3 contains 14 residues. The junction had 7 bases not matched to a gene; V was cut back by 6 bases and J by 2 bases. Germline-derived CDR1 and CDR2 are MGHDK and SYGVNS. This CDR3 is CASSPFTGAYEQYF. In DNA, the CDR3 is TGTGCCAGCAGCCCCTTTACAGGGGCCTACGAGCAGTACTTC.

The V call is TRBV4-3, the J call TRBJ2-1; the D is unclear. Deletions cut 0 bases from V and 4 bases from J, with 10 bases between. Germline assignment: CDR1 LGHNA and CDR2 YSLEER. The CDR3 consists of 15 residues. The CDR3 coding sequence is TGCGCCAGCAGCCAAGATTCCACAGTATACAATGAGCAGTTCTTC. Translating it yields CASSQDSTVYNEQFF.

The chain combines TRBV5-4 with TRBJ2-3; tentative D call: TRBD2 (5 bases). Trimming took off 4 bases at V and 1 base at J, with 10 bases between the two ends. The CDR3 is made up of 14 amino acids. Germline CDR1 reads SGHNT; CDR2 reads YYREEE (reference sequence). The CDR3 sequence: CASSPREGTDTQYF. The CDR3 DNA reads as TGTGCCAGCAGCCCTCGGGAAGGCACAGATACGCAGTATTTT. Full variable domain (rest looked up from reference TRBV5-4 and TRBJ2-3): ETGVTQSPTHLIKTRGQQVTLRCSSQSGHNTVSWYQQALGQGPQFIFQYYREEENGRGNFPPRFSGLQFPNYSSELNVNALELDDSALYLCASSPREGTDTQYFGPGTRLTVL.

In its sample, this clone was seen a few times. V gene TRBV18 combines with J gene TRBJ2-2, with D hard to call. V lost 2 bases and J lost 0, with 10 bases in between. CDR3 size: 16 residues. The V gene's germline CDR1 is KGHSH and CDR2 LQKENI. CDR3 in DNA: TGTGCCAGCTCACCAGTCAGTGCTCCGAACACCGGGGAGCTGTTTTTT. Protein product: CASSPVSAPNTGELFF.

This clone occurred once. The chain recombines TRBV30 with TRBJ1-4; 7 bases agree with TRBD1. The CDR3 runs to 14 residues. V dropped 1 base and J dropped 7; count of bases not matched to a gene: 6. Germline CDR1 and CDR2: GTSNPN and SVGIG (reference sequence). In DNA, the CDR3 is TGTGCCTGGAGTGAGGGACAGTTAGCTGAAAAACTGTTTTTT. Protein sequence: CAWSEGQLAEKLFF. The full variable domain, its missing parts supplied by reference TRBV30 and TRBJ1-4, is SQTIHQWPATLVQPVGSPLSLECTVEGTSNPNLYWYRQAAGRGLQLLFYSVGIGQISSEVPQNLSASRPQDRQFILSSKKLLLSDSGFYLCAWSEGQLAEKLFFGSGTQLSVL.

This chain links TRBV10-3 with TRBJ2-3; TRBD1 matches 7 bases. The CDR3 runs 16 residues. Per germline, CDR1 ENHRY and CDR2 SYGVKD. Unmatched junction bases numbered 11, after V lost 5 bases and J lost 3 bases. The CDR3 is CAISPDRVESTDTQYF. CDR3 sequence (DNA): TGTGCCATCAGTCCCGACAGGGTCGAGAGTACAGATACGCAGTATTTT.